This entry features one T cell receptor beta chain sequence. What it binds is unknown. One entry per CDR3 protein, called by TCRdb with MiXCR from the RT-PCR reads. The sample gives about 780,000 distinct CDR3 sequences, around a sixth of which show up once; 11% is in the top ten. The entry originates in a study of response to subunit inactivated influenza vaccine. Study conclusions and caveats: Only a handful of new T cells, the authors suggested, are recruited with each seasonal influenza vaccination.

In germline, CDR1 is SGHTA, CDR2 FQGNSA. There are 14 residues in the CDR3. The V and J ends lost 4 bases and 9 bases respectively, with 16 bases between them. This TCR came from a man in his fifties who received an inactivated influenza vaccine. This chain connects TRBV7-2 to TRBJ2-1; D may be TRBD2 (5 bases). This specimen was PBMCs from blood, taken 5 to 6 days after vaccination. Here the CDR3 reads CASSSGLFAGEQFF. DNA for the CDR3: TGTGCCAGCAGCTCAGGACTCTTTGCCGGTGAGCAGTTCTTC.